The 15 T cell receptor beta chains given below trace back to one sample, sequenced in a study of T cell responses to AZD1222 COVID-19 vaccine. Data came from immunoSEQ multiplex PCR; TCRdb stores just in-frame clones and leaves some out. There are tens of thousands of clones in the sample; about 88% occur only once, and approximately 6.1% lies in the top ten. Sample: peripheral blood, taken 28 days after the second AZD1222 dose. These receptors all come from an adult who received the AZD1222 COVID-19 vaccine.

The CDR3 nucleotides are TGTGCCAGCAGTTCAGCTCAGAATGAAAAACTGTTTTTT. It translates to CASSSAQNEKLFF. The V and J genes are TRBV12-3 or TRBV12-4 and TRBJ1-4; no reliable D call. CDR3 size: 13 residues. Trimming pared 4 bases from V and 5 bases from J, leaving 8 bases between.

The chain is built from TRBV7-8 and TRBJ2-1, with D unclear. The CDR3 length is 18 residues. The germline V and J ends were trimmed by 1 base and 3 bases, with 19 bases remaining between them. The germline V gene encodes CDR1 SGHVS and CDR2 FQNEAQ. The CDR3 reads CASSLGPPRRALYNEQFF. For the CDR3, the DNA is TGTGCCAGCAGCTTAGGGCCCCCCCGTCGGGCTCTCTACAATGAGCAGTTCTTC.

The table lists this clone with a count of one. The CDR3 protein is CASRTGPPRHNEQFF. Written as DNA, the CDR3 is TGTGCCAGCAGAACCGGCCCTCCGAGGCACAATGAGCAGTTCTTC. The rearrangement uses TRBV7-9 and TRBJ2-1; D is ambiguous. The V gene's germline CDR1 is SEHNR and CDR2 FQNEAQ (reference sequence). The CDR3 consists of 15 residues. The germline V and J ends were trimmed by 6 bases and 5 bases, with 17 bases remaining between them.

This chain links TRBV27 with TRBJ2-2, with D uncertain. CDR3 size: 15 residues. Trimming removed 5 bases from V and 0 bases from J, with 10 bases in between. Germline CDR1 reads MNHEY; CDR2 reads SMNVEV (reference sequence). CDR3 amino acids: CASSNSFANTGELFF. The CDR3 nucleotides are TGTGCCAGCAGTAACAGCTTTGCGAACACCGGGGAGCTGTTTTTT.

This chain joins TRBV18 and TRBJ1-2, with D tentatively TRBD1 (6 bases). This CDR3 has 15 residues. Trimming removed 0 bases from V and 5 bases from J, with 13 bases in between. CDR1 and CDR2 from the germline V gene are KGHSH and LQKENI. The CDR3 spells CASSPPGGRHYGYTF. The CDR3 DNA sequence: TGTGCCAGCTCACCACCCGGGGGCCGCCATTATGGCTACACCTTC.

This chain uses TRBV5-6 with TRBJ2-7; TRBD2 matches at 10 bases. This CDR3 has 14 amino acids. Germline-derived CDR1 and CDR2 are SGHDT and YYEEEE. V lost 1 base, J lost 2 bases, and 0 bases stayed unmatched. The CDR3 sequence is CASSLTSGAYEQYF. Here the CDR3 DNA reads TGTGCCAGCAGCTTGACTAGCGGGGCCTACGAGCAGTACTTC.

V is TRBV12-3 or TRBV12-4 and J is TRBJ1-1; tentatively, D is TRBD1 (5 bases). The CDR3 has 13 amino acids. V was trimmed by 10 bases and J by 10 bases, leaving 22 bases between them. CDR3 nucleotide sequence: TGTGCCACCTCCTTGGGCGCGGACACAGGAGCTTTCTTT. This translates into CATSLGADTGAFF.

The chain couples TRBV28 to TRBJ2-1; D not resolved. Germline V gives CDR1 MDHEN, CDR2 SYDVKM. V was cut by 7 bases and J by 7 bases, with 14 bases left in between. CDR3 length: 13 residues. The CDR3, as DNA: TGTGCCAGCACTGACCGGCTGCCGAATGAGCAGTTCTTC. Protein product: CASTDRLPNEQFF.

The V call is TRBV7-8, the J call TRBJ2-7, with a possible D match to TRBD1 (6 bases). This CDR3 has 15 amino acids. V was clipped by 4 bases and J by 5 bases, with 18 bases between them. Germline V CDR1 and CDR2: SGHVS, FQNEAQ. The CDR3 DNA is TGTGCCAGCAGCTCGACCTCAGGGGTCCGGGACGAGCAGTACTTC. It encodes CASSSTSGVRDEQYF.

This chain connects TRBV10-3 to TRBJ2-7; 9 nucleotides align to TRBD1. The CDR3 is 15 residues long. V lost 6 bases and J lost 0; bases outside the gene matches: 6. Germline V gene lookup returns CDR1 ENHRY and CDR2 SYGVKD. DNA for the CDR3: TGTGCCATCAGCACCGGGACAGGGCCCTCCTACGAGCAGTACTTC. Its protein is CAISTGTGPSYEQYF.

The chain recombines TRBV9 with TRBJ1-2; D possibly corresponds to TRBD1 (6 bases). The length of the CDR3 is 14 residues. Trimming pared 5 bases from V and 4 bases from J, leaving 15 bases between. Germline lookup yields CDR1 SGDLS and CDR2 YYNGEE. The CDR3 spells CASSGGGQFYGYTF. The CDR3 DNA is TGTGCCAGCAGTGGGGGTGGACAGTTCTATGGCTACACCTTC. Together with reference TRBV9 and TRBJ1-2, the CDR3 gives the full variable domain: DSGVTQTPKHLITATGQRVTLRCSPRSGDLSVYWYQQSLDQGLQFLIQYYNGEERAKGNILERFSAQQFPDLHSELNLSSLELGDSALYFCASSGGGQFYGYTFGSGTRLTVV.

The rearrangement links TRBV18 to TRBJ2-1; no definite D call. The germline gives CDR1 KGHSH, CDR2 LQKENI. The CDR3 is 16 residues long. V dropped 6 bases and J dropped 0 bases, with 15 bases sitting between them. Here the CDR3 DNA reads TGTGCCAGCTCCTCCGCCCCACATAGCTCCTACAATGAGCAGTTCTTC. Amino acids: CASSSAPHSSYNEQFF.

The chain recombines TRBV6-1 with TRBJ1-5; D unresolved. Between the trimmed V and J ends, which lost 3 bases and 3 bases, there was a span of 12 bases. There are 15 residues in the CDR3. Germline V CDR1 and CDR2: MNHNS, SASEGT. This CDR3 reads CASSELGQSNQPQHF. In DNA form, the CDR3 reads TGTGCCAGCAGTGAGTTAGGGCAGTCCAATCAGCCCCAGCATTTT.

V and J are TRBV27 and TRBJ2-7; a weak D match, TRBD1 (6 bases). In germline, CDR1 is MNHEY, CDR2 SMNVEV (reference sequence). This CDR3 comprises 12 residues. V lost 6 bases and J lost 3, with 9 bases in between. The CDR3 spells CASRSRGYEQYF. CDR3 in DNA: TGTGCCAGCAGAAGCAGGGGCTACGAGCAGTACTTC.

The chain uses TRBV6-6 and TRBJ2-1; tentative D call: TRBD1 (5 bases). V lost 5 bases, J lost 7 bases, and 9 bases lay in between. CDR1 is MNHNY and CDR2 is SVGAGI in the germline V gene (reference sequence). CDR3 length equals 12 residues. The CDR3 reads CASSAQGNEQFF. The CDR3 nucleotides are TGTGCCAGCAGTGCGCAGGGTAATGAGCAGTTCTTC.